This record concerns one T cell receptor beta chain sequence. Its antigen remains unknown. These data originate in a study of shared clonotypes between healthy human individuals. Whole-study findings and limits: Tissues were not sampled, only blood, and their repertoires likely differ.

Germline V CDR1 and CDR2: MNHNS, SASEGT. The CDR3 spans 14 residues. V dropped 6 bases and J dropped 5 bases, with 16 bases sitting between them. Deep-level assay runs were performed. Sorted-subset replicate PCR reactions contained roughly 190 ng DNA, corresponding to some 30,000 T cell genomes. The table came from immunoSEQ multiplex PCR; TCRdb's copy has only in-frame clones and leaves some out. The sample records 2 million to 2.5 million clones, approximately 95% being singletons. The sequencing input was naive CD4+ T cells from PBMCs. Sample subset: CD45RA+ positively selected. V usage is TRBV6-1 and J usage is TRBJ1-1; tentatively, D is TRBD1 (5 bases). The source of this sequence is a man aged 18 to 35 in good health. Some clones in this sample may be carry-over from other donors' samples. The CDR3 loop reads CASSESGRRTEAFF. CDR3 nucleotide sequence: TGTGCCAGCAGCGAATCAGGGAGGCGGACTGAAGCTTTCTTT.